This TCR beta chain was sequenced for a study of blood T cell repertoires in COVID-19. Across the study: The United States, Italy and Spain were the sources of the acute and convalescent COVID-19 samples. Sources were T cells, B-cell-depleted T cells, or PBMCs; the material itself was cDNA or gDNA.

Germline assignment: CDR1 SSHAT and CDR2 FNYEAQ (reference sequence). The CDR3 runs to 15 residues. V lost 5 bases and J 1 base, leaving 9 bases between the germline ends. The repertoire was sequenced with immunoSEQ multiplex PCR; TCRdb's copy has only in-frame clones and lacks some. The sample yields a few hundred thousand clones, 82% seen once. What was sequenced was peripheral blood. The V call is TRBV7-7, the J call TRBJ2-6; D unresolved. The clonotype comes from an elderly woman with acute or convalescent COVID-19. Here the CDR3 reads CASSPIRSGANVLTF. The DNA of the CDR3 is TGTGCCAGCAGCCCCATTAGATCTGGGGCCAACGTCCTGACTTTC.